This entry lists 17 T cell receptor beta chains sequenced from one sample in a study of T cell responses to AZD1222 COVID-19 vaccine. The assay was immunoSEQ multiplex PCR, and TCRdb's table has in-frame clones only and misses some. The sample has 240,000 or so clones; approximately 95% are singletons. The sequencing here drew on peripheral blood, taken on day 0 of AZD1222 vaccination. All receptors derive from an adult in good health.

CDR3 sequence (DNA): TGTGCCAGCAGTTACTCCGGACAGGGTTACACTGAAGCTTTCTTT. Its protein is CASSYSGQGYTEAFF. V usage is TRBV6-5 and J usage is TRBJ1-1; 8 bases line up with TRBD1. V lost 0 bases and J lost 3; bases outside the gene matches: 3. Germline CDR1 and CDR2: MNHEY and SVGAGI. The CDR3 loop spans 15 amino acids.

This chain connects TRBV10-3 to TRBJ2-5; possibly TRBD1 or TRBD2 for D (6 bases each). The CDR3 is 14 residues long. The V gene lost 5 bases and the J gene lost 5 bases, with 15 bases spanning the gap. Germline V gene lookup returns CDR1 ENHRY and CDR2 SYGVKD. CDR3 sequence: CAISKQGLEETQYF. As DNA, the CDR3 is TGTGCCATCAGTAAACAGGGACTCGAGGAGACCCAGTACTTC.

The chain recombines TRBV14 with TRBJ2-2; D gene uncertain. CDR1 is SGHDN, CDR2 FVKESK, per germline. The CDR3 runs to 14 residues. V lost 6 bases and J 3 bases, leaving 11 bases between the germline ends. CDR3 amino acids: CASSEQLDTGELFF. CDR3 coding DNA: TGTGCCAGCAGTGAACAACTCGACACCGGGGAGCTGTTTTTT.

This clone was counted once. V gene TRBV2 combines with J gene TRBJ1-1; possibly TRBD1 for D (6 bases). Trimming left V 1 base short and J 1 base short, with 13 bases between. The CDR3 spans 16 residues. CDR1 SNHLY and CDR2 FYNNEI come from the germline V gene. CDR3 loop: CASSEVEGERNTEAFF. Written as DNA, the CDR3 is TGTGCCAGCAGTGAAGTGGAGGGGGAGAGGAACACTGAAGCTTTCTTT. Together with reference TRBV2 and TRBJ1-1, the CDR3 gives the full variable domain: EPEVTQTPSHQVTQMGQEVILRCVPISNHLYFYWYRQILGQKVEFLVSFYNNEISEKSEIFDDQFSVERPDGSNFTLKIRSTKLEDSAMYFCASSEVEGERNTEAFFGQGTRLTVV.

This chain joins TRBV12-5 and TRBJ1-1; perhaps TRBD1 as D (5 bases). The CDR3 covers 13 residues. In germline, CDR1 is LGHNT, CDR2 FRNRAP. Trimming left V 6 bases short and J 1 base short, with 9 bases between. The CDR3 loop reads CASGGDTNTEAFF. Here the CDR3 DNA reads TGTGCTAGTGGGGGGGATACGAACACTGAAGCTTTCTTT. Looking up the rest from reference TRBV12-5 and TRBJ1-1 gives the full variable domain: DARVTQTPRHKVTEMGQEVTMRCQPILGHNTVFWYRQTMMQGLELLAYFRNRAPLDDSGMPKDRFSAEMPDATLATLKIQPSEPRDSAVYFCASGGDTNTEAFFGQGTRLTVV.

The V and J genes are TRBV5-1 and TRBJ2-3; 9 bases are a match to TRBD2. Per germline, CDR1 SGHRS and CDR2 YFSETQ. Germline trimming cut 3 bases from V and 2 bases from J; bases unmatched to any gene: 7. The CDR3 is 16 residues long. The DNA for the CDR3 is TGCGCCAGCAGCTGGATAGCGGGGGCCATCACAGATACGCAGTATTTT. It translates to CASSWIAGAITDTQYF. Together with reference TRBV5-1 and TRBJ2-3, the CDR3 gives the full variable domain: KAGVTQTPRYLIKTRGQQVTLSCSPISGHRSVSWYQQTPGQGLQFLFEYFSETQRNKGNFPGRFSGRQFSNSRSEMNVSTLELGDSALYLCASSWIAGAITDTQYFGPGTRLTVL.

The gene calls are TRBV6-5 and TRBJ2-1; tentative D call: TRBD2 (5 bases). V lost 0 bases, J lost 2 bases, and 5 bases lay in between. Germline V gives CDR1 MNHEY, CDR2 SVGAGI. The CDR3 is 14 residues long. CDR3: CASSYSRAYNEQFF. In nucleotides, the CDR3 is TGTGCCAGCAGTTACTCGAGGGCCTACAATGAGCAGTTCTTC.

This chain uses TRBV6-5 with TRBJ1-5; D may be TRBD1 (5 bases). CDR3 size: 12 residues. V lost 4 bases, J lost 8 bases, and 9 bases lay in between. CDR1 is MNHEY and CDR2 is SVGAGI in the germline V gene. CDR3 loop: CASSSAREPQHF. CDR3 sequence (DNA): TGTGCCAGCAGTTCCGCCAGGGAGCCCCAGCATTTT.

This rearrangement joins TRBV27 to TRBJ2-2; D may be TRBD1 (6 bases). Germline-derived CDR1 and CDR2 are MNHEY and SMNVEV (reference sequence). The CDR3 runs to 15 residues. V was trimmed by 2 bases and J by 4 bases, leaving 11 bases between them. CDR3 nucleotide sequence: TGTGCCAGCAGTTTAATTGGGGGCTTCACCGGGGAGCTGTTTTTT. Residues: CASSLIGGFTGELFF.

The V call is TRBV5-1, the J call TRBJ1-4; D may be TRBD1 (5 bases). CDR1 and CDR2 (germline): SGHRS, YFSETQ. Trimming removed 3 bases at V and 3 bases at J, with 15 bases between. The CDR3 is made up of 16 amino acids. The CDR3 loop reads CASSSEQVSANEKLFF. The CDR3 nucleotides read TGCGCCAGCAGCTCGGAACAGGTTTCGGCTAATGAAAAACTGTTTTTT.

Only a few counts were recorded for this clone. The chain has TRBV28 and TRBJ2-1, with 7 bases aligning to TRBD2. The trim removed 4 bases at V and 8 bases at J, leaving 11 bases unmatched. Germline CDR1 is MDHEN and CDR2 is SYDVKM. The CDR3 totals 15 residues. The CDR3 spells CASSSGGSPSDEQFF. The CDR3 DNA is TGTGCCAGCAGTTCTGGCGGGAGTCCGTCGGATGAGCAGTTCTTC.

The rearrangement uses TRBV18 and TRBJ2-2, with D possibly matching TRBD1 (5 bases). Trimming stripped 0 bases from V and 4 bases from J, with 12 bases between. The germline CDR1 and CDR2 sequences are KGHSH and LQKENI. The CDR3 is made up of 16 amino acids. The DNA of the CDR3 is TGTGCCAGCTCACCACCGGGGCAGCCGGGCACCGGGGAGCTGTTTTTT. This codes for CASSPPGQPGTGELFF.

In its sample, this clone was seen once. The genes are TRBV30 and TRBJ1-1; possible D gene TRBD1, 5 bases. This CDR3 has 12 residues. Germline V gene lookup returns CDR1 GTSNPN and CDR2 SVGIG (reference sequence). DNA for the CDR3: TGTGGGAGTGGGACGGAGAACACTGAAGCTTTCTTT. Its translation: CGSGTENTEAFF.

This clone was detected once. The chain carries TRBV19 and TRBJ2-5, with 10 bases aligning to TRBD2. J lost 4 bases, V lost 2 bases, and 1 base had no gene match. The CDR3 extends over 14 amino acids. Germline V gene data show CDR1 as LNHDA and CDR2 as SQIVND (reference sequence). CDR3 DNA: TGTGCCAGTAGTATAATAGCGGGGGGAGAGACCCAGTACTTC. It specifies CASSIIAGGETQYF.

The chain is built from TRBV5-4 and TRBJ2-5; D is unresolved. With 4 bases removed from V and 1 base from J, the gap between germline ends came to 14 bases. Per germline, CDR1 SGHNT and CDR2 YYREEE (reference sequence). The CDR3 runs 15 residues. CDR3 coding DNA: TGTGCCAGCAGCCAGGCATTGGGCGGCCAAGAGACCCAGTACTTC. Amino acids: CASSQALGGQETQYF.

The gene calls are TRBV24-1 and TRBJ2-3; D is unclear. Between the trimmed V and J ends, which lost 3 bases and 6 bases, there was a span of 6 bases. Germline V gene sequence: CDR1 KGHDR, CDR2 SFDVKD. The CDR3 has 12 residues. The CDR3 sequence is CATSDQIDTQYF. CDR3 bases: TGTGCCACCAGTGATCAGATTGATACGCAGTATTTT.

Comment on this clone: The same CDR3 can be traced to other DNA sequences in this sample. CDR3 sequence: CASSFRGSYEQYF. The CDR3 nucleotides read TGTGCCAGCAGTTTCCGGGGATCCTACGAGCAGTACTTC. The chain links TRBV27 to TRBJ2-7; D may be TRBD2 (5 bases). Trimming shortened V by 3 bases and J by 1 base, and 7 bases separated the two germline ends. Germline V gene lookup returns CDR1 MNHEY and CDR2 SMNVEV (reference sequence). CDR3 length: 13 residues.